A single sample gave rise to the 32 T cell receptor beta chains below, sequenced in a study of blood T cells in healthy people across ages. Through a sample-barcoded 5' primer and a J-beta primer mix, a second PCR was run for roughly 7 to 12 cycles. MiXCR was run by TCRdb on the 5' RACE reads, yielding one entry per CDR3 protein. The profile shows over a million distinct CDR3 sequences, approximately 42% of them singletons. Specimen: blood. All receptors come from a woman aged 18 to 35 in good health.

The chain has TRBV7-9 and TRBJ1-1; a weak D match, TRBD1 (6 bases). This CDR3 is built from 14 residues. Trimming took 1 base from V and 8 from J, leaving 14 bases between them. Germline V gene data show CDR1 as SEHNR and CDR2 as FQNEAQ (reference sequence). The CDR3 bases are TGTGCCAGCAGCTTAGGTGTGGGGGGCGGGGAAGCTTTCTTT. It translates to CASSLGVGGGEAFF.

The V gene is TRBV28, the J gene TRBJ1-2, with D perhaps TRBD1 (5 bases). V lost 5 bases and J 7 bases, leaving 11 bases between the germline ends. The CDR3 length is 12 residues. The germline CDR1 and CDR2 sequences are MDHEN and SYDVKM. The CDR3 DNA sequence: TGTGCCAGCAGTAGACAGTCCTCTGGCTACACCTTC. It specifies CASSRQSSGYTF.

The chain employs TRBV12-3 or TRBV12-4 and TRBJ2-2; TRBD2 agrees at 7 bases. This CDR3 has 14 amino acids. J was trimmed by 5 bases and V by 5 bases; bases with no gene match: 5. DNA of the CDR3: TGTGCCAGCAGTCAGACCGGGAGGACCGGGGAGCTGTTTTTT. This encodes CASSQTGRTGELFF.

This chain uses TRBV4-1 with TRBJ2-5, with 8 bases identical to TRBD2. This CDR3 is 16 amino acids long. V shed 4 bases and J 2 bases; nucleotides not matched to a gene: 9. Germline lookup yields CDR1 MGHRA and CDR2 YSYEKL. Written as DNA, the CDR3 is TGCGCCAGCAGCCCCCAGGCTGCGGGGGGACAAGAGACCCAGTACTTC. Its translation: CASSPQAAGGQETQYF.

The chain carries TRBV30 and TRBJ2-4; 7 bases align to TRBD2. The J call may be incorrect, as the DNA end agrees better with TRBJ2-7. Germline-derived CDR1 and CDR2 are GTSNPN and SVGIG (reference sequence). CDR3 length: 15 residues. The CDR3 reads CAWSGSAGISYEQYF. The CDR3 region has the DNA TGTGCCTGGAGTGGGTCAGCGGGAATTTCCTACGAGCAGTACTTC.

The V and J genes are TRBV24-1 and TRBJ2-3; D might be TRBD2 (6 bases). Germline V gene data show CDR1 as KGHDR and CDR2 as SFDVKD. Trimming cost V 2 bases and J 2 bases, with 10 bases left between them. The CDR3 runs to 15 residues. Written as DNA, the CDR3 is TGTGCCACCAGTGATTACGGCGGGGTCACAGATACGCAGTATTTT. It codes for CATSDYGGVTDTQYF.

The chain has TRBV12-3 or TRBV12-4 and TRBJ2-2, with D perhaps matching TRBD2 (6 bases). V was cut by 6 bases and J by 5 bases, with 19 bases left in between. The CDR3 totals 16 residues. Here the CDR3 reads CASSPPLAGITGELFF. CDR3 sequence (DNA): TGTGCCAGCAGCCCCCCTCTGGCGGGGATTACCGGGGAGCTGTTTTTT.

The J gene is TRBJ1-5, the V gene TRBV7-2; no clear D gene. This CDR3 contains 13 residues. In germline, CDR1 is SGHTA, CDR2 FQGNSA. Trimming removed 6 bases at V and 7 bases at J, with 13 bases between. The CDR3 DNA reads TGTGCCAGCAGAGACCAGACGGGACAGCCCCAGCATTTT. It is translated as CASRDQTGQPQHF.

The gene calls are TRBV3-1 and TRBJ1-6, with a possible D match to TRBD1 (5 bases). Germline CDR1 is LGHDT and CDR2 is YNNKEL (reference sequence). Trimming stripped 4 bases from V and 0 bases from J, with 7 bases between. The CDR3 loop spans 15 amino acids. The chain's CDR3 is CASSRDSSYNSPLHF. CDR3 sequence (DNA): TGTGCCAGCAGCCGCGACAGCTCCTATAATTCACCCCTCCACTTT.

CDR3: CASQPGQTSPNNEQYF. CDR3 nucleotides: TGCGCCAGCCAACCGGGACAGACCTCACCCAACAATGAGCAGTACTTC. This sequence joins TRBV5-1 and TRBJ2-7; TRBD1 matches 7 bases. Germline trimming cut 7 bases from V and 7 bases from J; bases unmatched to any gene: 20. This CDR3 has 16 amino acids. The germline gives CDR1 SGHRS, CDR2 YFSETQ.

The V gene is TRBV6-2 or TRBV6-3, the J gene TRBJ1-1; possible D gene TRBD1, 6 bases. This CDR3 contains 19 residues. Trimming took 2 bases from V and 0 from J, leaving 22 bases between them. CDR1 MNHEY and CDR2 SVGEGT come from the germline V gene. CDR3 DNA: TGTGCCAGCAGTTACACACCCTGTCGACAGGCAAGTATGAACACTGAAGCTTTCTTT. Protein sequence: CASSYTPCRQASMNTEAFF.

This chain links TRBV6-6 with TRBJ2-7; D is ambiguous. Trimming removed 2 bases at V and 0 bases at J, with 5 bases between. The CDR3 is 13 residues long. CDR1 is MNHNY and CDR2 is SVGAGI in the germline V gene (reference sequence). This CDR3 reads CASSYPDSYEQYF. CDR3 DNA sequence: TGTGCCAGCAGTTACCCGGACTCCTACGAGCAGTACTTC.

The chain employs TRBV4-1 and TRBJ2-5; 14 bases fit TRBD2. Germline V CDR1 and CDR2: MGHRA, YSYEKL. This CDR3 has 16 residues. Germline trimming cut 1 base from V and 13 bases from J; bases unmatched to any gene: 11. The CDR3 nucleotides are TGCGCCAGCAGCCAAGTTGGGACTAGCGGGAGCCCCGGGAGGTACTTC. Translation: CASSQVGTSGSPGRYF.

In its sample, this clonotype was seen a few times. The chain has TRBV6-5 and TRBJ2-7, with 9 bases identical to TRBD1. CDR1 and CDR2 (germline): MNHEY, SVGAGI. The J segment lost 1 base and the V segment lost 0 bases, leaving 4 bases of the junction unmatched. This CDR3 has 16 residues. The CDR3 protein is CASSYSPGTGSYEQYF. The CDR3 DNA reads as TGTGCCAGCAGTTACTCCCCCGGGACAGGGTCCTACGAGCAGTACTTC.

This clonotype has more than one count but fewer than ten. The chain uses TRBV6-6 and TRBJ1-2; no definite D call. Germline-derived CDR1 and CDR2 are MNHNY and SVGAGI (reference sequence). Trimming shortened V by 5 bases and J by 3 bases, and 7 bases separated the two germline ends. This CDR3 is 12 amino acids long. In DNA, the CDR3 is TGTGCCAGCAGTATAGTATACTATGGCTACACCTTC. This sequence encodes CASSIVYYGYTF.

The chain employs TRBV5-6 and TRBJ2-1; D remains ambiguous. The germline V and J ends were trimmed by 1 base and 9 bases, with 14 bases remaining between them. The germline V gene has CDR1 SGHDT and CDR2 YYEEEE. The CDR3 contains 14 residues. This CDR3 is CASSLNGPTSEQFF. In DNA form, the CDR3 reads TGTGCCAGCAGCTTGAATGGCCCGACGAGTGAGCAGTTCTTC.

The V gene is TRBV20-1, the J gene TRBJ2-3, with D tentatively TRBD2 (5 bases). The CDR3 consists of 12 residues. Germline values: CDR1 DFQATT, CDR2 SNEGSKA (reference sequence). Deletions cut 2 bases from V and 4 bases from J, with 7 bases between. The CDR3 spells CSARSGADTQYF. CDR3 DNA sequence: TGCAGTGCTAGATCCGGGGCAGATACGCAGTATTTT.

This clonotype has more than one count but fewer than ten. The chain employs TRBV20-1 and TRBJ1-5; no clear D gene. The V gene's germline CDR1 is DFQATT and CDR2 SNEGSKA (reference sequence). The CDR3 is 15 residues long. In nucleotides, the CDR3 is TGCAGCGCCAAAGGTGGCACAACCAGCAATCAGCCCCAGCATTTT. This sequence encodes CSAKGGTTSNQPQHF.

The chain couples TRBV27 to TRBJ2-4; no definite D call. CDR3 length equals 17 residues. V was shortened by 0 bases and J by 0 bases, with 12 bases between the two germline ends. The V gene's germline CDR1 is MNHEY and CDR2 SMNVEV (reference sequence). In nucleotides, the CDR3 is TGTGCCAGCAGTTTATCAGGGTCTGGCCTAGCCAAAAACATTCAGTACTTC. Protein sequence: CASSLSGSGLAKNIQYF.

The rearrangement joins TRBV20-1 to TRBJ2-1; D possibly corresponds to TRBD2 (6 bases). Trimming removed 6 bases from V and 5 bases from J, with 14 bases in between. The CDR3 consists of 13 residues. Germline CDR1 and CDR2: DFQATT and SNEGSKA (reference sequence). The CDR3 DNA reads TGCAGTGCGTGGTTTAGCGGCAACAATGAGCAGTTCTTC. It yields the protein CSAWFSGNNEQFF.

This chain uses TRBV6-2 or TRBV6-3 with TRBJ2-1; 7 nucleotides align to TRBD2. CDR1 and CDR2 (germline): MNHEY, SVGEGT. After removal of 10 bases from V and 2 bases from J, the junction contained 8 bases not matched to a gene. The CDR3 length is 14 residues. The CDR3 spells CATRGEAAYNEQFF. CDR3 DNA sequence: TGTGCCACCCGGGGGGAGGCAGCCTACAATGAGCAGTTCTTC.

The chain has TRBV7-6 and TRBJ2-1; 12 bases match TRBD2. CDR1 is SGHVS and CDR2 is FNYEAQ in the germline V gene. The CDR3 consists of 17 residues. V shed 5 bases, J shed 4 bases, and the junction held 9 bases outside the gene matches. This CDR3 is CASSVTSGRTLYNEQFF. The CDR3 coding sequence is TGTGCCAGCAGCGTGACTAGCGGGAGAACCCTTTACAATGAGCAGTTCTTC.

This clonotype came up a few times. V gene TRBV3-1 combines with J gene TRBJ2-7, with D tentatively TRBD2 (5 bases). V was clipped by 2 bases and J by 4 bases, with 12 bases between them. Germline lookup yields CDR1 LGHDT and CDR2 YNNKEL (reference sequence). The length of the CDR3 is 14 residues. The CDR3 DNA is TGTGCCAGCAGCCAAAGATATCTAGCTTACGAGCAGTACTTC. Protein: CASSQRYLAYEQYF.

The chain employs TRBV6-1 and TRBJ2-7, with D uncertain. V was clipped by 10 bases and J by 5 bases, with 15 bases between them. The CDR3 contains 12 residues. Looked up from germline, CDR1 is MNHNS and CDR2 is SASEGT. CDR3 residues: CATGFGVHEQYF. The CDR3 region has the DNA TGTGCCACCGGCTTTGGGGTCCACGAGCAGTACTTC.

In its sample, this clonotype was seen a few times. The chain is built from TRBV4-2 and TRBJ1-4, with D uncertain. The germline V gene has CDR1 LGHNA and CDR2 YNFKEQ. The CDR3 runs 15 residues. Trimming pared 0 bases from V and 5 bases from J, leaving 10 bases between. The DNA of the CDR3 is TGTGCCAGCAGCCAAGACGGGCAGAACAATGAAAAACTGTTTTTT. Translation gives CASSQDGQNNEKLFF.

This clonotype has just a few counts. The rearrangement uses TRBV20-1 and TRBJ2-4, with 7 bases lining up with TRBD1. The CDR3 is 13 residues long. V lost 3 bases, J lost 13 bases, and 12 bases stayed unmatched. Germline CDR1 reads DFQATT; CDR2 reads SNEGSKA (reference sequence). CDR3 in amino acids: CSARGEGGEAQYF. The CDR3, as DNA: TGCAGTGCTAGGGGTGAAGGGGGCGAGGCGCAGTACTTC.

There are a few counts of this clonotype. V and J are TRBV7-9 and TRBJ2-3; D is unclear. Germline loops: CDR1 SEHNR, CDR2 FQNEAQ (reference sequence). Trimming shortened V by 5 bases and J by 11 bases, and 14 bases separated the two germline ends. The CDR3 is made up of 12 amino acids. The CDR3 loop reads CASSQDPQMQYF. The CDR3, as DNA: TGTGCCAGCAGCCAAGACCCCCAAATGCAGTATTTT.

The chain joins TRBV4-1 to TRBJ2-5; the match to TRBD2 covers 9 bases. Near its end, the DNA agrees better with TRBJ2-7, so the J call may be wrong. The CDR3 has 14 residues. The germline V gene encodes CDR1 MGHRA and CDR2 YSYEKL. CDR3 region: CASRPRGGAYEQYF. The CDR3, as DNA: TGCGCCAGCAGACCGCGGGGGGGCGCGTACGAGCAGTACTTC.

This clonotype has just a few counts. The CDR3 DNA is TGTGCCAGCAGTTTTGGACAGGGTTTGAACTATGGCTACACCTTC. Protein: CASSFGQGLNYGYTF. The chain joins TRBV27 to TRBJ1-2; TRBD1 agrees at 8 bases. Germline assignment: CDR1 MNHEY and CDR2 SMNVEV (reference sequence). V lost 3 bases, J lost 2 bases, and 5 bases stayed unmatched. This CDR3 spans 15 amino acids.

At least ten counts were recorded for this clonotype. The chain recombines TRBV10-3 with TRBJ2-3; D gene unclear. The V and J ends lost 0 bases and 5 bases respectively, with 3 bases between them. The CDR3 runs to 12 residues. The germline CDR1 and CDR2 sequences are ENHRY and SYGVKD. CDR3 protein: CAISESIDTQYF. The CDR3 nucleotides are TGTGCCATCAGTGAGTCAATAGATACGCAGTATTTT.

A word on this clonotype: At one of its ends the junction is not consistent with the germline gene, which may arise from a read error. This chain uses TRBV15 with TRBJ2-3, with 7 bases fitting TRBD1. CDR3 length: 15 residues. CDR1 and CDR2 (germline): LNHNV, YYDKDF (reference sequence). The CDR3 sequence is CATSRAQGVIDPQYF. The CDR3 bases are TGTGCCACCAGCAGAGCCCAGGGGGTGATAGATCCGCAGTATTTT.

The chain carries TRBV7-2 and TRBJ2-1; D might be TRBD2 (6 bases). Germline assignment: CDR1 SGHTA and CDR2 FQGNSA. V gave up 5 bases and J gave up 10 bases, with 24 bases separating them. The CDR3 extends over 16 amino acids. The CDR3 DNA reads TGTGCCAGCAGCCGCCGGGGGACGTTGTCCCCTGAGGAGCAGTTCTTC. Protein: CASSRRGTLSPEEQFF.